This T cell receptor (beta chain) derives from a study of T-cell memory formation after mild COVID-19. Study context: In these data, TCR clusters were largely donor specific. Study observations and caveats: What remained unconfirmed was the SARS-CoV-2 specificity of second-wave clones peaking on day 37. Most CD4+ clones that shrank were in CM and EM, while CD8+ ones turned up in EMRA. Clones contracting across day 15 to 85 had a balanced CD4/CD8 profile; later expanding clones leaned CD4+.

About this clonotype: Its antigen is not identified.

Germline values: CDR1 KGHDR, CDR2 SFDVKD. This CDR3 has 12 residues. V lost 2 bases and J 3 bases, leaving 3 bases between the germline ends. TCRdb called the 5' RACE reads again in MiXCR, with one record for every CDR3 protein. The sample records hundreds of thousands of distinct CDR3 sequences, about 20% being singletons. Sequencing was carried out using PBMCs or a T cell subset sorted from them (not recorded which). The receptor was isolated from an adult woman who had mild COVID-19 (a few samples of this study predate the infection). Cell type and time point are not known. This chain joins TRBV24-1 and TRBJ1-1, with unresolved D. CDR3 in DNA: TGTGCCACCAGTGATTCAGACACTGAAGCTTTCTTT. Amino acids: CATSDSDTEAFF.